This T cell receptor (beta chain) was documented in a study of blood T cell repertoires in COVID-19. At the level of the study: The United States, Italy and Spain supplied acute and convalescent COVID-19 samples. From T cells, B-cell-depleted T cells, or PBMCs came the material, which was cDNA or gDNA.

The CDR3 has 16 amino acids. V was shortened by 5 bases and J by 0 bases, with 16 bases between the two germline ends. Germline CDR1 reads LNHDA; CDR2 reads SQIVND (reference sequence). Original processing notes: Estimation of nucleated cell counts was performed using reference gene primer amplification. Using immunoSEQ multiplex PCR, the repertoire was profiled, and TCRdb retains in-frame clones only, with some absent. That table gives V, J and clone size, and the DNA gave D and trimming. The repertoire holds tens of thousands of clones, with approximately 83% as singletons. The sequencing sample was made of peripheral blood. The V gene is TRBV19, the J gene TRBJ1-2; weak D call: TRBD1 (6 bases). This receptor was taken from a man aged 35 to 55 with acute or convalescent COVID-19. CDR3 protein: CASSSAMAGANYGYTF. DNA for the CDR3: TGTGCCAGTAGTTCAGCAATGGCAGGGGCTAACTATGGCTACACCTTC. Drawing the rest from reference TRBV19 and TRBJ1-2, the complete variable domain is DGGITQSPKYLFRKEGQNVTLSCEQNLNHDAMYWYRQDPGQGLRLIYYSQIVNDFQKGDIAEGYSVSREKKESFPLTVTSAQKNPTAFYLCASSSAMAGANYGYTFGSGTRLTVV.